This record concerns one T cell receptor beta chain sequence. This sample is part of a study of blood T cell repertoires in COVID-19. Study in general: COVID-19 samples collected from the United States, Italy and Spain covered acute and convalescent phases.

Produced via immunoSEQ multiplex PCR; TCRdb's table is partial and in-frame only. The table has 200,000 to 300,000 clones, 70% to 90% seen once. The CDR3 runs to 14 residues. J lost 9 bases, V lost 2 bases, and 3 bases had no gene match. CDR1 is LGHDT and CDR2 is YNNKEL in the germline V gene (reference sequence). V is TRBV3-1 (or the pseudogene TRBV3-2) and J is TRBJ1-6; 8 bases are shared with TRBD1. The sequenced sample consisted of peripheral blood. This receptor was identified in a woman aged 55-69 years with COVID-19, enrolled during active disease. Here the CDR3 DNA reads TGTGCCAGCAGCCAACAGGGGGCGGGTTCACCCCTCCACTTT. Its translation is CASSQQGAGSPLHF.